The 4 T cell receptor beta chains below were found in one sample sequenced in a study of blood T cells in healthy people across ages (dated by TCRdb to about 2015). The library was generated by 5' RACE. Data came from an Illumina HiSeq 2500. A second roughly 6 to 12 cycle PCR used a sample-barcoded 5' primer and a J-beta primer mix. TCRdb trimmed public reads at Q25 via fastp, called clones via MiXCR and kept in-frame beta chains. Each entry merges the rows of one CDR3 protein and shows their most common DNA and genes. This sample holds about 1.7 million distinct CDR3 sequences; 28% were observed only once. The leading ten clones occupy 7% to 9% of the sample. Sequenced sample: blood. The receptors derive from a woman aged 25 to 45 in good health.

The chain links TRBV27 to TRBJ2-5; TRBD1 agrees at 7 bases. The CDR3 is 15 residues long. CDR1 MNHEY and CDR2 SMNVEV come from the germline V gene (reference sequence). The V and J ends lost 2 bases and 1 base, in that order; junction bases with no gene match: 4. CDR3 sequence reads: CASSLAWDSQETQYF. CDR3 nucleotide sequence: TGTGCCAGCAGTTTAGCCTGGGACAGCCAAGAGACCCAGTACTTC.

This clonotype has just a few counts. This chain joins TRBV2 and TRBJ1-4; TRBD1 matches 7 bases. This CDR3 contains 15 residues. Per germline, CDR1 SNHLY and CDR2 FYNNEI. The V gene end was trimmed by 7 bases and the J gene end by 3 bases; junction bases not matched to a gene: 8. The CDR3 reads CASTKTGASNEKLFF. CDR3 sequence (DNA): TGTGCCAGCACCAAAACAGGGGCCTCTAATGAAAAACTGTTTTTT.

In DNA form, the CDR3 reads TGTGCCAGCAGCCCCGAGGTTCGGGTATACAATGAGCAGTACTTC. This codes for CASSPEVRVYNEQYF. This chain uses TRBV11-2 with TRBJ2-1, with D unresolved. The DNA end favors TRBJ2-7, so the J call may be wrong. CDR1 SGHAT and CDR2 FQNNGV come from the germline V gene. This CDR3 has 15 residues.

CDR3 DNA: TGTGCCAGCTCACCAAATATCTTAACTCCGGGACAGGGGGCCTATGGCTACACCTTC. Amino acid sequence: CASSPNILTPGQGAYGYTF. The genes are TRBV18 and TRBJ1-2, with 12 bases that match TRBD1. In germline, CDR1 is KGHSH, CDR2 LQKENI. The CDR3 length is 19 residues. With V trimmed by 2 bases and J by 4 bases, 14 bases remained unmatched. Full variable domain (outside the CDR3, taken from reference TRBV18 and TRBJ1-2): NAGVMQNPRHLVRRRGQEARLRCSPMKGHSHVYWYRQLPEEGLKFMVYLQKENIIDESGMPKERFSAEFPKEGPSILRIQQVVRGDSAAYFCASSPNILTPGQGAYGYTFGSGTRLTVV.